The 18 T cell receptor beta chains below all came from one sample that was sequenced in a study of T cell repertoires in cytomegalovirus infection. TCRdb itself ran the reads through MiXCR, one entry per CDR3 protein. The sample lists 800,000 to 950,000 distinct CDR3 sequences, 32% occurring once. Antigen specificity for these receptors is unknown. The starting material was cultured CD8+ T cells from PBMCs, obtained from culture after CMV antigen stimulation. These receptors came from a human donor in good health (CMV status not recorded). Some clones in this sample may be carry-over from other donors' samples.

On this clonotype itself: A single base separates this from a much larger clone, so it may be a read error. J is TRBJ2-7 and V is TRBV6-6; D is uncertain. From germline, CDR1 is MNHNY and CDR2 SVGAGI (reference sequence). V lost 2 bases, J lost 1 base, and 6 bases lay in between. The CDR3 is 13 residues long. This CDR3 reads CASSYEVSYEQYF. For the CDR3, the DNA is TGTGCCAGCAGTTACGAGGTGTCCTACGAGCAGTACTTC.

This clonotype was recorded at least ten times. This chain uses TRBV12-3 or TRBV12-4 with TRBJ2-2; no definite D call. Trimming took off 1 base at V and 3 bases at J, with 6 bases between the two ends. This CDR3 contains 14 residues. CDR3 residues: CASSLDYYTGELFF. CDR3 nucleotides: TGTGCCAGCAGTTTAGATTACTACACCGGGGAGCTGTTTTTT.

V and J are TRBV5-6 and TRBJ2-7; the D gene could be TRBD1 or TRBD2 (5 bases each). CDR1 is SGHDT and CDR2 is YYEEEE in the germline V gene. The CDR3 covers 15 residues. Trimming removed 2 bases at V and 3 bases at J, with 15 bases between. In nucleotides, the CDR3 is TGTGCCAGCAGCTTCCGGGACCAAGGGTACTACGAGCAGTACTTC. Residues: CASSFRDQGYYEQYF.

There are a few counts of this clonotype. V gene TRBV20-1 combines with J gene TRBJ1-5; D gene ambiguous. The CDR3 is 14 residues long. The germline V and J ends were trimmed by 0 bases and 0 bases, with 6 bases remaining between them. Looked up from germline, CDR1 is DFQATT and CDR2 is SNEGSKA (reference sequence). CDR3 amino acids: CSARDRDSNQPQHF. CDR3 in DNA: TGCAGTGCTAGAGACAGAGATAGCAATCAGCCCCAGCATTTT.

This clonotype was recorded a few times. The genes are TRBV27 and TRBJ2-1; possible D gene TRBD1, 5 bases. This CDR3 has 12 residues. V was cut by 8 bases and J by 6 bases, with 11 bases left in between. The germline V gene encodes CDR1 MNHEY and CDR2 SMNVEV (reference sequence). The DNA for the CDR3 is TGTGCCAGCTCCAGGGTACGCAATGAGCAGTTCTTC. It codes for CASSRVRNEQFF.

This clonotype was seen a handful of times. The chain recombines TRBV7-8 with TRBJ1-5; D call uncertain. Germline CDR1 is SGHVS and CDR2 is FQNEAQ. The V and J ends lost 4 bases and 5 bases respectively, with 9 bases between them. The CDR3 runs 13 residues. CDR3 DNA sequence: TGTGCCAGCAGCTCACAATGGGATCAGCCCCAGCATTTT. This codes for CASSSQWDQPQHF.

This clonotype was found many times. The chain links TRBV20-1 to TRBJ1-2; D remains ambiguous. This CDR3 is built from 17 residues. The germline gives CDR1 DFQATT, CDR2 SNEGSKA (reference sequence). Trimming cost V 0 bases and J 3 bases, with 20 bases left between them. The CDR3 reads CSARDGRVAGEDYGYTF. The CDR3 nucleotides are TGCAGTGCTAGAGATGGAAGGGTTGCGGGAGAGGACTATGGCTACACCTTC.

The DNA of the CDR3 is TGTGCCAGTCGAGGGGGCTGGCGGGCTTTCTTT. This gives the protein CASRGGWRAFF. The chain joins TRBV12-3 or TRBV12-4 to TRBJ1-1, with 7 positions matching TRBD1. CDR3 length: 11 residues. The V gene end was trimmed by 9 bases and the J gene end by 11 bases; junction bases not matched to a gene: 9.

The V and J genes are TRBV29-1 and TRBJ2-1; 10 nucleotides align to TRBD1. The germline V gene encodes CDR1 SQVTM and CDR2 ANQGSEA. J was trimmed by 10 bases and V by 3 bases; bases with no gene match: 12. This CDR3 is 15 amino acids long. CDR3 sequence: CSVEELDRGTREQFF. DNA for the CDR3: TGCAGCGTTGAGGAGTTGGACAGGGGGACTCGGGAGCAGTTCTTC.

This clonotype was seen a few times. The CDR3 DNA reads TGTGCCAGCAGACGACTGTTCTACACCTTC. Its translation: CASRRLFYTF. The gene calls are TRBV9 and TRBJ1-2; unclear D gene. Germline-derived CDR1 and CDR2 are SGDLS and YYNGEE. CDR3 length: 10 amino acids. Between the trimmed V and J ends, which lost 5 bases and 10 bases, there was a span of 9 bases.

The chain employs TRBV4-3 and TRBJ1-2; TRBD1 aligns across 8 bases. The CDR3 is 15 residues long. Germline V CDR1 and CDR2: LGHNA, YSLEER. V trimming: 0 bases; J trimming: 3 bases; junction bases outside the gene matches: 3. As DNA, the CDR3 is TGCGCCAGCAGCCAAGATATGGACAGGGACTATGGCTACACCTTC. Translating it yields CASSQDMDRDYGYTF.

The chain combines TRBV27 with TRBJ1-5; D is possibly TRBD1 (6 bases). Trimming removed 5 bases from V and 6 bases from J, with 17 bases in between. Germline V gene sequence: CDR1 MNHEY, CDR2 SMNVEV (reference sequence). CDR3 length: 15 amino acids. In DNA form, the CDR3 reads TGTGCCAGCAGTCCCTTCGGGGGGCGGCGTCAGCCCCAGCATTTT. Its translation: CASSPFGGRRQPQHF.

V usage is TRBV7-9 and J usage is TRBJ1-2; D is unresolved. Trimming took off 1 base at V and 3 bases at J, with 18 bases between the two ends. The CDR3 runs 17 residues. Per germline, CDR1 SEHNR and CDR2 FQNEAQ (reference sequence). The CDR3 reads CASSLVGNLPPDYGYTF. CDR3 bases: TGTGCCAGCAGCTTAGTGGGGAATCTACCCCCCGACTATGGCTACACCTTC.

This sequence joins TRBV20-1 and TRBJ1-1; D might be TRBD1 (5 bases). V lost 0 bases and J 5 bases, leaving 16 bases between the germline ends. Germline V CDR1 and CDR2: DFQATT, SNEGSKA (reference sequence). The CDR3 has 15 amino acids. The CDR3 DNA follows: TGCAGTGCTAGAGATCAGCAGGGTCCTCCTACTGAAGCTTTCTTT. Its protein product is CSARDQQGPPTEAFF.

This clonotype was seen only a few times. The chain couples TRBV4-1 to TRBJ1-3; D remains unclear. V lost 0 bases to trimming and J lost 1 base, with 7 bases between them. CDR1 is MGHRA and CDR2 is YSYEKL in the germline V gene. This CDR3 spans 15 amino acids. CDR3 nucleotides: TGCGCCAGCAGCCAAGAAGGGAGGTCTGGAAACACCATATATTTT. This gives the protein CASSQEGRSGNTIYF.

The chain carries TRBV20-1 and TRBJ2-7, with D perhaps matching TRBD1 (6 bases). Germline CDR1 is DFQATT and CDR2 is SNEGSKA (reference sequence). This CDR3 is 15 amino acids long. V was clipped by 0 bases and J by 1 base, with 13 bases between them. The CDR3 is CSARDYQGSSYEQYF. The CDR3 DNA follows: TGCAGTGCTAGAGATTATCAGGGGTCTTCCTACGAGCAGTACTTC.

This clonotype was counted between two and nine times. This rearrangement joins TRBV7-9 to TRBJ2-5, with D tentatively TRBD1 or TRBD2 (5 bases each). The CDR3 runs to 14 residues. Trimming cost V 4 bases and J 2 bases, with 11 bases left between them. Per the germline V gene, CDR1 is SEHNR and CDR2 is FQNEAQ (reference sequence). As DNA, the CDR3 is TGTGCCAGCAGCTACCGGGACCAACAAGAGACCCAGTACTTC. It encodes CASSYRDQQETQYF.

The V gene is TRBV6-5, the J gene TRBJ2-5; tentative D call: TRBD1 (6 bases). The CDR3 spans 14 residues. V dropped 2 bases and J dropped 5 bases, with 12 bases sitting between them. Per the germline V gene, CDR1 is MNHEY and CDR2 is SVGAGI. The CDR3 sequence is CASSYRGIRETQYF. The DNA for the CDR3 is TGTGCCAGCAGTTACAGGGGGATCCGGGAGACCCAGTACTTC.